The next 14 T cell receptor beta chains were all read from a single sample in a study of tumor and adjacent non-tumor tissue in lung cancer. TCRbeta libraries were built with three rounds of nested PCR, modified from ARM-PCR. TCRdb called the multiplex PCR reads again in MiXCR, with one record for every CDR3 protein. The sample lists 220,000 or so distinct CDR3 sequences; 71% were seen once. This sample's RNA came from whole unsorted tissue. Specimen: lung tumor tissue. Receptor source: a man in his fifties or sixties with non-small cell lung cancer.

In this sample, this clonotype turned up once. Relative to the germline gene, one junction end is altered; a read error may explain this. This rearrangement joins TRBV11-2 to TRBJ2-7, with 7 nucleotides matching TRBD2. The length of the CDR3 is 14 residues. Germline CDR1 and CDR2: SGHAT and FQNNGV. The CDR3 nucleotides are TGCGCCATCAGGGAGGTAGGGGAGGGCTACGAGCAGTACTTC. Translating gives CAIREVGEGYEQYF.

The rearrangement joins TRBV5-1 to TRBJ1-4; 8 bases line up with TRBD1. There are 16 residues in the CDR3. Germline V gives CDR1 SGHRS, CDR2 YFSETQ. The J segment lost 1 base and the V segment lost 4 bases, leaving 6 bases of the junction unmatched. CDR3 protein: CASSLGQGVTNEKLFF. CDR3 in DNA: TGCGCCAGCAGCCTCGGACAGGGTGTAACTAATGAAAAACTGTTTTTT.

On this clonotype: The junction shows a germline mismatch at one end, possibly a read error. The chain recombines TRBV6-5 with TRBJ2-3; 7 positions match TRBD1. The CDR3 has 15 residues. Germline lookup yields CDR1 MNHEY and CDR2 SVGAGI. In DNA, the CDR3 is TGTGTCAGCAATTACCTGGGACAGAGGACAGATACGCAGTATTTT. Residues: CVSNYLGQRTDTQYF.

In regard to this clonotype: A junction end diverges from the germline sequence, so it may reflect a read error. The rearrangement uses TRBV5-4 and TRBJ1-4; unclear D gene. The CDR3 runs to 18 residues. Looked up from germline, CDR1 is SGHNT and CDR2 is YYREEE (reference sequence). The chain's CDR3 is CASSLGVALSATNEKRFF. The DNA for the CDR3 is TGTGCCAGCAGCTTGGGAGTAGCACTTTCCGCAACTAATGAAAAACGGTTTTTT.

In its sample, this clonotype was seen a few times. The chain carries TRBV5-4 and TRBJ2-2; D unresolved. The length of the CDR3 is 13 residues. Germline CDR1 is SGHNT and CDR2 is YYREEE (reference sequence). Trimming removed 4 bases at V and 7 bases at J, with 11 bases between. The CDR3 sequence: CASSRDPNGELFF. Here the CDR3 DNA reads TGTGCCAGCAGCCGCGACCCGAACGGGGAGCTGTTTTTT.

The rearrangement links TRBV4-2 to TRBJ2-7, with TRBD1 matching over 7 bases. Germline V gives CDR1 LGHNA, CDR2 YNFKEQ. The CDR3 sequence is 13 residues long. CDR3 protein: CTSRGQSSYEQYF. The CDR3, as DNA: TGTACGAGCAGGGGACAGAGCTCCTACGAGCAGTACTTC.

This clonotype was seen repeatedly, ten times or more. CDR3 coding DNA: TGCGCCAGCAGCCGCCTACTGAACACCGGGGAGCTGTTTTTT. This encodes CASSRLLNTGELFF. The chain recombines TRBV4-1 with TRBJ2-2, with D unclear. There are 14 residues in the CDR3. Trimming took off 4 bases at V and 1 base at J, with 7 bases between the two ends. Germline-derived CDR1 and CDR2 are MGHRA and YSYEKL.

Points on this clonotype: This sequence may be a read error, since a much larger clone differs from it by one base. The rearrangement joins TRBV6-5 to TRBJ2-5; TRBD2 matches 9 bases. The germline gives CDR1 MNHEY, CDR2 SVGAGI. CDR3 length: 15 residues. The CDR3 coding sequence is TGTGCCAGCAGTCGCGGACTAGCGTACCAAGAGGCCCAGTACTTC. Its protein is CASSRGLAYQEAQYF.

Notes on this clonotype: No conserved phenylalanine or tryptophan is present at the end of the CDR3, so a read error is the likely explanation. The V call is TRBV29-1, the J call TRBJ1-1; 8 bases fit TRBD1. Germline assignment: CDR1 SQVTM and CDR2 ANQGSEA. The CDR3 length is 15 residues. DNA of the CDR3: TGCAGTGTTGCGGGGACAGGTGGAGTGGACACTGAAGCTTTCTAT. Residues: CSVAGTGGVDTEAFY.

The chain links TRBV20-1 to TRBJ2-3; 8 bases are shared with TRBD2. V shed 5 bases, J shed 14 bases, and the junction held 18 bases outside the gene matches. CDR1 is DFQATT and CDR2 is SNEGSKA in the germline V gene (reference sequence). The CDR3 length is 14 residues. The CDR3 loop reads CSAGTSGKSDMLYF. The CDR3 nucleotides read TGCAGTGCTGGGACTAGTGGGAAATCAGATATGCTGTATTTT.

The chain recombines TRBV10-3 with TRBJ2-5; D gene uncertain. CDR1 and CDR2 from the germline V gene are ENHRY and SYGVKD. This CDR3 spans 13 amino acids. V was cut by 2 bases and J by 7 bases, with 11 bases left in between. DNA of the CDR3: TGTGCCATCAGTGAGGAACCCTTGGTGACCCAGTACTTC. Its translation is CAISEEPLVTQYF.

Remarks on this clonotype: One junction end does not reproduce the germline sequence, and a read error may be involved. The chain recombines TRBV6-2 or TRBV6-3 with TRBJ1-1; D call uncertain. This CDR3 is 13 amino acids long. The germline gives CDR1 MNHEY, CDR2 SVGEGT. This CDR3 reads CACSPGYVTEAFF. CDR3 bases: TGTGCCTGCAGTCCCGGATATGTTACTGAAGCTTTCTTT.

Concerning this clonotype itself: This may arise from a read error, as a much more abundant clone is one base away. The chain joins TRBV12-3 or TRBV12-4 to TRBJ1-2, with 9 positions matching TRBD1. The CDR3 is 14 residues long. Trimming cost V 2 bases and J 7 bases; bases outside gene matches: 5. The CDR3 DNA reads TGTGCCAGCAGTTTAATAGGGACAGGGCCTGGCTACACCTTC. Translating it yields CASSLIGTGPGYTF.

At least ten counts were recorded for this clonotype. The rearrangement uses TRBV6-5 and TRBJ1-1, with 8 bases identical to TRBD1. The CDR3 length is 14 residues. J gave up 8 bases and V 6 bases, and 11 bases lay outside the gene matches. The V gene's germline CDR1 is MNHEY and CDR2 SVGAGI. CDR3 amino acids: CASRRDRRSAEAFF. The DNA for the CDR3 is TGTGCCAGCAGACGGGACAGGAGGAGTGCCGAAGCTTTCTTT.